This T cell receptor (beta chain) was sequenced during a study of cytomegalovirus exposure and HLA in healthy donors. PCR involved 60 Vbeta and 13 Jbeta primers. Some clones are missing from TCRdb's copy, which holds only in-frame ones; the method was immunoSEQ multiplex PCR. The data contain roughly 130,000 clones, around 80% of them singletons. Per germline, CDR1 SNHLY and CDR2 FYNNEI. Trimming removed 6 bases at V and 4 bases at J, with 21 bases between. The CDR3 has 16 amino acids. Sequences were obtained from PBMCs. The TCR was taken from a human donor in good health. This rearrangement joins TRBV2 to TRBJ1-2, with a tentative D call TRBD1 (5 bases). CDR3 residues: CASRDKTKQAIYGYTF. The CDR3 coding sequence is TGTGCCAGCAGAGACAAGACCAAACAGGCGATCTATGGCTACACCTTC.